This TCR beta chain was documented in a study of brain T cells in children with intractable seizures. The sequenced cases were selected for having the highest brain T cell transcript signatures. Before surgery, patients took at least one anti-epileptic drug. The ends lost 3 bases at V and 0 bases at J; junction bases unmatched: 4. Germline lookup yields CDR1 LNHDA and CDR2 SQIVND (reference sequence). CDR3 size: 17 residues. Clones were sequenced by immunoSEQ multiplex PCR, and TCRdb holds only the in-frame ones, with some missing. The sample lists under 150,000 clones; roughly 94% were seen once. Whole-study findings and limits: Pre-surgery blood may have been undersampled, hiding some clones. Only CDR3 sequence similarity suggested viral specificity, without known HCMV serostatus.

This clone occurred once. Antigen specificity is unknown. The sequencing used peripheral blood, collected at surgery. The chain links TRBV19 to TRBJ2-2; 10 nucleotides match TRBD2. The receptor was derived from a boy in the first two years of life with hemimegalencephaly and intractable seizures. The CDR3 DNA is TGTGCCAGTAGTATTTCTAGCGGGGGCGCGAACACCGGGGAGCTGTTTTTT. Translation gives CASSISSGGANTGELFF. The variable domain in full, with the rest retrieved from reference TRBV19 and TRBJ2-2, is DGGITQSPKYLFRKEGQNVTLSCEQNLNHDAMYWYRQDPGQGLRLIYYSQIVNDFQKGDIAEGYSVSREKKESFPLTVTSAQKNPTAFYLCASSISSGGANTGELFFGEGSRLTVL.